This passage covers 14 T cell receptor beta chains from one sample sequenced in a study of patients and donors after allogeneic stem cell transplantation. Each CDR3 protein is one row after TCRdb ran MiXCR on the RT-PCR reads. The sample includes 150,000 to 200,000 distinct CDR3 sequences, around 28% of them seen just once. The source material was blood, either unsorted or a sorted T cell fraction (not recorded which). These receptors were taken from a human donor who was either an allogeneic HSCT recipient or a stem cell or donor lymphocyte infusion donor (not recorded which). It is not recorded whose cells these are; they may come from a transplant donor.

This clonotype was seen a handful of times. The genes are TRBV29-1 and TRBJ1-3; D not resolved. V was trimmed by 5 bases and J by 4 bases, leaving 6 bases between them. The CDR3 contains 11 residues. Germline lookup yields CDR1 SQVTM and CDR2 ANQGSEA. In nucleotides, the CDR3 is TGCAGCGTTCCTACGGGAAACACCATATATTTT. Amino acids: CSVPTGNTIYF.

This clonotype was observed many times. A junction boundary mismatches the germline segment, possibly from a read error. The chain is built from TRBV7-7 and TRBJ2-5; TRBD1 matches at 7 bases. Germline CDR1 and CDR2: SSHAT and FNYEAQ (reference sequence). The CDR3 runs to 14 residues. The chain's CDR3 is CASSHTGERETQYF. The CDR3 nucleotides are TGTGCTAGCAGCCATACAGGGGAAAGAGAGACCCAGTACTTC.

The V gene is TRBV29-1, the J gene TRBJ1-1; D is undetermined. This CDR3 has 13 amino acids. V lost 7 bases to trimming and J lost 0 bases, with 12 bases between them. Germline assignment: CDR1 SQVTM and CDR2 ANQGSEA. The CDR3 protein is CSATASMNTEAFF. CDR3 nucleotide sequence: TGCAGCGCTACGGCCTCTATGAACACTGAAGCTTTCTTT.

This clonotype was observed a handful of times. This chain links TRBV10-3 with TRBJ1-1, with D possibly being TRBD1 (5 bases). Trimming pared 5 bases from V and 5 bases from J, leaving 15 bases between. Germline CDR1 reads ENHRY; CDR2 reads SYGVKD. The CDR3 runs 14 residues. The CDR3: CAISRLNEGTEAFF. CDR3 sequence (DNA): TGTGCCATCAGTCGGCTAAATGAGGGGACTGAAGCTTTCTTT.

This clonotype was seen more than once but under ten times. V gene TRBV7-6 combines with J gene TRBJ2-2, with 11 bases lining up with TRBD2. This CDR3 comprises 19 residues. The germline V gene has CDR1 SGHVS and CDR2 FNYEAQ. V was clipped by 5 bases and J by 1 base; unmatched bases: 12. CDR3 in DNA: TGTGCCAGCAGCCTGCCTAGCGGGAGGCGAATAATGAACACCGGGGAGCTGTTTTTT. Protein: CASSLPSGRRIMNTGELFF.

J is TRBJ2-5 and V is TRBV25-1, with D uncertain. In germline, CDR1 is MGHDK, CDR2 SYGVNS. Trimming took off 4 bases at V and 5 bases at J, with 5 bases between the two ends. The length of the CDR3 is 11 residues. The DNA of the CDR3 is TGTGCCAGCAGTGGACACGAGACCCAGTACTTC. Protein sequence: CASSGHETQYF.

The rearrangement uses TRBV4-3 and TRBJ2-7; no definite D call. The CDR3 consists of 16 residues. From germline, CDR1 is LGHNA and CDR2 YSLEER. V was pared by 1 base and J by 0 bases, with 13 bases between. CDR3 protein: CASSQARYGPSYEQYF. The CDR3, as DNA: TGCGCCAGCAGCCAAGCCAGATATGGGCCCTCCTACGAGCAGTACTTC.

This chain links TRBV29-1 with TRBJ2-1; 11 nucleotides align to TRBD2. Germline assignment: CDR1 SQVTM and CDR2 ANQGSEA. The CDR3 runs to 14 residues. J gave up 9 bases and V 6 bases, and 10 bases lay outside the gene matches. The CDR3 reads CSVGTSGLASEQFF. The CDR3 DNA sequence: TGCAGCGTCGGGACTAGCGGACTTGCAAGTGAGCAGTTCTTC.

The rearrangement joins TRBV4-3 to TRBJ1-6, with D perhaps TRBD1 (6 bases). Germline V lookup: CDR1 LGHNA, CDR2 YSLEER. Trimming cost V 0 bases and J 1 base, with 10 bases left between them. This CDR3 is 17 amino acids long. The CDR3 bases are TGCGCCAGCAGCCAAGATAGCAGGGGTTCCTATAATTCACCCCTCCACTTT. Its translation is CASSQDSRGSYNSPLHF.

The rearrangement joins TRBV18 to TRBJ2-3; D remains unclear. This CDR3 comprises 12 residues. Germline assignment: CDR1 KGHSH and CDR2 LQKENI. Trimming shortened V by 3 bases and J by 2 bases, and 3 bases separated the two germline ends. CDR3 protein: CASSPDTDTQYF. CDR3 nucleotide sequence: TGTGCCAGCTCACCCGACACAGATACGCAGTATTTT.

This clonotype was seen only a few times. The CDR3 is CASSLTGGFSYEQYF. DNA of the CDR3: TGTGCCAGCAGCTTAACGGGTGGCTTCTCCTACGAGCAGTACTTC. This chain connects TRBV5-5 to TRBJ2-7; D remains ambiguous. Germline lookup yields CDR1 SGHKS and CDR2 YYEKEE (reference sequence). V dropped 2 bases and J dropped 0 bases, with 12 bases sitting between them. The CDR3 length is 15 residues. The entire variable domain, with the rest obtained from reference TRBV5-5 and TRBJ2-7, is as follows: DAGVTQSPTHLIKTRGQQVTLRCSPISGHKSVSWYQQVLGQGPQFIFQYYEKEERGRGNFPDRFSARQFPNYSSELNVNALLLGDSALYLCASSLTGGFSYEQYFGPGTRLTVT.

This sequence joins TRBV2 and TRBJ2-1, with D perhaps matching TRBD2 (6 bases). Trimming pared 0 bases from V and 9 bases from J, leaving 12 bases between. The germline V gene encodes CDR1 SNHLY and CDR2 FYNNEI. This CDR3 has 14 residues. The CDR3 DNA follows: TGTGCCAGCAGTGAAGCGCGGCGGGACGGTGAGCAGTTCTTC. Protein product: CASSEARRDGEQFF.

This clonotype has ten or more counts. The J gene is TRBJ1-5, the V gene TRBV5-5; D may be TRBD1 (6 bases). Germline-derived CDR1 and CDR2 are SGHKS and YYEKEE (reference sequence). CDR3 length: 14 residues. V lost 4 bases to trimming and J lost 10 bases, with 18 bases between them. The CDR3 bases are TGTGCCAGCAGCGCCACAGGGCTGGTGTATCCCCAGCATTTT. Its protein is CASSATGLVYPQHF.

This clonotype was counted only a few times. DNA for the CDR3: TGTGCCAGCAGTTACAGCTTCCAAGAAGGCTATGGCTACACCTTC. This codes for CASSYSFQEGYGYTF. The rearrangement links TRBV6-5 to TRBJ1-2; D is ambiguous. The CDR3 covers 15 residues. The V gene's germline CDR1 is MNHEY and CDR2 SVGAGI. V lost 2 bases to trimming and J lost 4 bases, with 14 bases between them.